What follows is one T cell receptor beta chain and its context. The antigen remains unidentified. This sample is part of a study of vaccination effects on CD4 cells after COVID-19. Study-level background: BNT162b2 vaccine or mRNA-1273 vaccine was given to participants in two doses. General study findings and limits: Only 1 of 255 vaccine-induced clones from healthy vaccinees cross-reacted with common cold coronaviruses.

Viral peptide pools were used in the ViraFEST assay to expand antigen-specific CD4+ T cells, and sequencing came afterward. Subsequent to a culture period of about nine days, CD4+ T cells were isolated. According to the study, vaccine recipients showed no prior SARS-CoV-2 infection and negative nucleocapsid antibodies. Half-medium exchanges with IL-2 medium took place on days 3 and 7. TCRdb's copy holds only in-frame clones and misses some; the assay was immunoSEQ multiplex PCR. The repertoire holds about 68,000 clones, 80% seen once, with less than 15% in the top ten. The input for sequencing was CD4+ T cells from PBMCs cultured with SARS-CoV-2 spike peptides, taken before COVID-19 vaccination. The receptor comes from a human donor who received a COVID-19 vaccine.

This CDR3 is CASGGDIQETQYF. Written as DNA, the CDR3 is TGCGCCAGCGGTGGGGACATCCAAGAGACCCAGTACTTC. The gene calls are TRBV5-1 and TRBJ2-5, with D possibly TRBD1 on 6 matching bases. The germline V and J ends were trimmed by 7 bases and 1 base, with 11 bases remaining between them. The CDR3 runs to 13 residues. The germline V gene has CDR1 SGHRS and CDR2 YFSETQ.